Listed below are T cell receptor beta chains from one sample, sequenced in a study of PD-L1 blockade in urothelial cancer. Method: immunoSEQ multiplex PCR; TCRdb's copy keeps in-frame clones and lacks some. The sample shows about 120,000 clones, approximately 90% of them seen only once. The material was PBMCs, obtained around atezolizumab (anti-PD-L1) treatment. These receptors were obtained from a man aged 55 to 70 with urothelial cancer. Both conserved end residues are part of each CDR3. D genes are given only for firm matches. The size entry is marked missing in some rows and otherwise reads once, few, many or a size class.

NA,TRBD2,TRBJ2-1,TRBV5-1,CASSPGLAGGLVSNEQFF,TGCGCCAGCAGCCCGGGACTAGCGGGAGGGCTGGTGAGTAATGAGCAGTTCTTC
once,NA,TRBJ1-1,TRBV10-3,CAIRRDLNTEAFF,TGTGCCATCCGACGGGATCTGAACACTGAAGCTTTCTTT
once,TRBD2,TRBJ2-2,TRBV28,CASSSGGATGELFF,TGTGCCAGCAGTAGCGGGGGGGCCACCGGGGAGCTGTTTTTT
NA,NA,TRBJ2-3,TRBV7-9,CASSLMTADTQYF,TGTGCCAGCAGCTTAATGACTGCGGATACGCAGTATTTT
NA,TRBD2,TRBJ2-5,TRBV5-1,CASQASGTQETQYF,TGCGCAAGTCAGGCTAGCGGGACTCAAGAGACCCAGTACTTC
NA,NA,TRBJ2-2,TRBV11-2,CASSREPAGSGELFF,TGTGCCAGCAGCAGGGAGCCCGCCGGGTCGGGGGAGCTGTTTTTT
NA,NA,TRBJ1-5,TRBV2,CASSEAEAEFNQPQHF,TGTGCCAGCAGTGAAGCGGAGGCAGAATTTAATCAGCCCCAGCATTTT
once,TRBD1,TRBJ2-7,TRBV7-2,CASSLAPDRYEQYF,TGTGCCAGCAGCTTAGCACCGGACAGGTACGAGCAGTACTTC
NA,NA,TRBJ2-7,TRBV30,CAWSLGTYEQYF,TGTGCCTGGAGTCTCGGGACCTACGAGCAGTACTTC
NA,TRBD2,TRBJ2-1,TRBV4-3,CASTRNPGTSSYNEQFF,TGCGCCAGCACCAGAAATCCCGGGACTAGCTCCTACAATGAGCAGTTCTTC
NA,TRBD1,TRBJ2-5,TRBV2,CASSETGTGGETQYF,TGTGCCAGCAGTGAAACCGGGACAGGGGGCGAGACCCAGTACTTC
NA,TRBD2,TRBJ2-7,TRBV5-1,CASSLAGSGSSYEQYF,TGCGCCAGCAGCTTGGCGGGGAGCGGGAGCTCCTACGAGCAGTACTTC
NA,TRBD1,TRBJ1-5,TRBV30,CAWSNSTGNSNQPQHF,TGTGCCTGGAGTAACTCGACAGGGAATAGCAATCAGCCCCAGCATTTT
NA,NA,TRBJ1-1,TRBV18,CASSPSRDTEAFF,TGTGCCAGCTCACCGTCCAGGGACACTGAAGCTTTCTTT
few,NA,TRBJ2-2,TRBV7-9,CASSLAQGYNTGELFF,TGTGCCAGCAGCTTAGCGCAGGGCTATAACACCGGGGAGCTGTTTTTT
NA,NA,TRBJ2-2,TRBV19,CASLSGGVNTGELFF,TGTGCCAGTCTTTCGGGCGGGGTAAACACCGGGGAGCTGTTTTTT
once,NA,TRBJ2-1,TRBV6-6,CASSRGGASYNEQFF,TGTGCCAGCAGCCGGGGAGGTGCCTCCTACAATGAGCAGTTCTTC
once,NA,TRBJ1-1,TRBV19,CASHLNTEAFF,TGTGCCAGTCACTTGAACACTGAAGCTTTCTTT